This T cell receptor beta chain was recorded in a study of cytomegalovirus exposure and HLA in healthy donors. Vbeta (60) and Jbeta (13) primers were used in the PCR. The protocol was immunoSEQ multiplex PCR, while the TCRdb copy is restricted to in-frame clones and leaves out a portion. This sample has around 130,000 clones, with 80% to 90% found just once. The CDR3 length is 14 residues. Germline lookup yields CDR1 MNHNY and CDR2 SVGAGI (reference sequence). V lost 2 bases to trimming and J lost 7 bases; unmatched junction nucleotides: 2. Sequencing input: PBMCs. The rearrangement uses TRBV6-6 and TRBJ1-4; 9 nucleotides match TRBD1. The TCR comes from a woman under 30 in good health and CMV-seropositive. Written as DNA, the CDR3 is TGTGCCAGCAGTTACGGGACAGGGTTTGAAAAACTGTTTTTT. Translated: CASSYGTGFEKLFF.